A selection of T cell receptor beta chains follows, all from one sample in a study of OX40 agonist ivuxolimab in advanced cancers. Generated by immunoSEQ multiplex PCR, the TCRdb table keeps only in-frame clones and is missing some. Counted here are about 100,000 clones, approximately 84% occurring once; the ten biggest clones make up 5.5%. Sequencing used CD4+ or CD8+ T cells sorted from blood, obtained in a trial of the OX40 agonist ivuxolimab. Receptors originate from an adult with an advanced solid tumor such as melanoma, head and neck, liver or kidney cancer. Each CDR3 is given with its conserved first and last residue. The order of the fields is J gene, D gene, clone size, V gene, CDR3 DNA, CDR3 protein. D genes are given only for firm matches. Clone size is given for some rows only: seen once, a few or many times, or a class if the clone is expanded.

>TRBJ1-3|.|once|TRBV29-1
TGCAGCGTTGAAGGAGCCGACTCGGGAAACACCATATATTTT
CSVEGADSGNTIYF
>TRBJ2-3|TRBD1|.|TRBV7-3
TGTGCCAGCAGCTTAGGGGACAGGATCGGTGCAGATACGCAGTATTTT
CASSLGDRIGADTQYF
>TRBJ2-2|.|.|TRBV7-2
TGTGCCAGCAGCCTAACAAACACCGGGGAGCTGTTTTTT
CASSLTNTGELFF
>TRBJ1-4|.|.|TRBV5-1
TGCGCCAGCAGCTTGGACATAACCGTGAGGGGCGGTGAAAAACTGTTTTTT
CASSLDITVRGGEKLFF
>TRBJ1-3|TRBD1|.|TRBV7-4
TGTGCCAGCAGCCGACAGGGGGGTACTGGAAACACCATATATTTT
CASSRQGGTGNTIYF
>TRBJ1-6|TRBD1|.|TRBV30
TGTGCCTGGGACTACCGGGACAGAAATTCACCCCTCCACTTT
CAWDYRDRNSPLHF
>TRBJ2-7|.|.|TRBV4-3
TGCGCCAGCAGCCAAGTCGGGGGAAGTGCCGAGCAGTACTTC
CASSQVGGSAEQYF
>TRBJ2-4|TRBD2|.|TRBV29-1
TGCAGCGTTGATTTGTCTAGCGGGCAGGGGAACATTCAGTACTTC
CSVDLSSGQGNIQYF
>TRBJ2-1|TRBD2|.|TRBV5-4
TGTGCCAGCAGCCCCGGCCTTTGGCGGGAGGGCCTGAATGAGCAGTTCTTC
CASSPGLWREGLNEQFF
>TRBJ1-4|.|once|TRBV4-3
TGCGCCAGCAGCCAAGAAACAGGGTCTAATGAAAAACTGTTTTTT
CASSQETGSNEKLFF
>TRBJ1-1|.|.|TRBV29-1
TGCAGCGCTCGGTCCGCCTCGGTAGAAGCTTTCTTT
CSARSASVEAFF
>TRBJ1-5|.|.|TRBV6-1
TGTGCCAGCAGCGATTCGCAGCCCCAGCATTTT
CASSDSQPQHF
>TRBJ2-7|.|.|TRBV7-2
TGTGCCAGCAGCCTATACTCGCGATCGGGAGACGAGCAGTACTTC
CASSLYSRSGDEQYF